The entry below describes one TCR beta chain. Its antigen is currently unknown. At one of its ends the junction is not consistent with the germline gene, which may arise from a read error. This sample is part of a study of T cells in Graves' hyperthyroidism and ophthalmopathy. Diagnoses were established using clinical symptoms, serum thyroxine and TRAb, thyroid ultrasound and orbital computed tomography. PBMCs were derived from 10 ml fresh peripheral blood. The CDR3 length is 15 residues. In germline, CDR1 is LNHDA, CDR2 SQIVND (reference sequence). Study-wide results and limits: A model of 13 V-J pairs discriminated ophthalmopathy from stable hyperthyroidism.

Researchers took RNA transcripts and amplified the TCR beta CDR3 regions from them. Initially, a first-round RT-PCR of the TCR CDR3 employed the HTBI primer set. One entry per CDR3 protein results from TCRdb running MiXCR on the multiplex PCR reads. The repertoire has fewer than 600,000 distinct CDR3 sequences, roughly 15% of them found once; the top ten carry approximately 15%. The J gene is TRBJ2-3, the V gene TRBV19, with 7 nucleotides matching TRBD2. The receptor was isolated from a woman aged 40 to 50 with Graves' hyperthyroidism. Sample: blood. The CDR3 DNA reads TGTGCCAGTAGTAATGGGCTAGCGGCCACAGGTACGCAGTATTTT. It specifies CASSNGLAATGTQYF.